The 29 T cell receptor beta chains below all came from one sample that was sequenced in a study of blood T cell repertoires in COVID-19. Some clones are missing from TCRdb's copy, which holds only in-frame ones; the method was immunoSEQ multiplex PCR. The table includes around 200,000 clones, over 75% detected once. The specimen sequenced was peripheral blood. The source is a human donor in a cohort sampled during active COVID-19.

The J gene is TRBJ2-3, the V gene TRBV24-1; 8 nucleotides line up with TRBD1. V was clipped by 4 bases and J by 7 bases; unmatched bases: 9. The length of the CDR3 is 15 residues. CDR1 is KGHDR and CDR2 is SFDVKD in the germline V gene. The CDR3 here is CATSEWTGSRNTQYF. Written as DNA, the CDR3 is TGTGCCACCAGTGAGTGGACAGGGAGTAGGAATACGCAGTATTTT.

The V and J genes are TRBV7-9 and TRBJ2-7, with TRBD2 matching over 8 bases. Germline assignment: CDR1 SEHNR and CDR2 FQNEAQ (reference sequence). J gave up 3 bases and V 5 bases, and 9 bases lay outside the gene matches. There are 15 residues in the CDR3. DNA of the CDR3: TGTGCCAGCAGCCGACCGGGACTAGGCCTCTACGAGCAGTACTTC. It yields the protein CASSRPGLGLYEQYF.

CDR3 nucleotide sequence: TGTGCCTGGACCGAGGGGGCTAGCACTGAAGCTTTCTTT. It translates to CAWTEGASTEAFF. The genes are TRBV30 and TRBJ1-1, with 7 bases fitting TRBD1. The CDR3 loop spans 13 amino acids. V lost 4 bases, J lost 4 bases, and 6 bases stayed unmatched. Germline V gives CDR1 GTSNPN, CDR2 SVGIG (reference sequence).

The sample holds one count of this clone. The V gene is TRBV27, the J gene TRBJ2-4, with TRBD2 matching 8 bases. Germline V gene sequence: CDR1 MNHEY, CDR2 SMNVEV (reference sequence). Trimming at V came to 5 bases and at J to 0 bases, leaving 6 bases not matched to a gene. The length of the CDR3 is 16 residues. The CDR3 spells CASSSGRVLAKNIQYF. CDR3 nucleotides: TGTGCCAGCAGTAGCGGGAGAGTACTAGCCAAAAACATTCAGTACTTC.

This chain joins TRBV5-5 and TRBJ1-1, with D hard to call. Germline loops: CDR1 SGHKS, CDR2 YYEKEE (reference sequence). This CDR3 region has 16 residues. V was cut by 0 bases and J by 0 bases, with 12 bases left in between. Here the CDR3 DNA reads TGTGCCAGCAGCTTGGGGCAGTCTAGCTTGAACACTGAAGCTTTCTTT. Translating it yields CASSLGQSSLNTEAFF.

V usage is TRBV6-5 and J usage is TRBJ1-2; the match to TRBD1 covers 7 bases. Germline CDR1 is MNHEY and CDR2 is SVGAGI. The CDR3 runs to 13 residues. Unmatched junction bases numbered 5, after V lost 6 bases and J lost 4 bases. The CDR3 loop reads CASRDRSRYGYTF. The CDR3 DNA reads TGTGCCAGCAGGGACAGGTCACGCTATGGCTACACCTTC.

The J gene is TRBJ1-2, the V gene TRBV4-1, with D possibly TRBD1 on 6 matching bases. Trimming shortened V by 0 bases and J by 8 bases, and 16 bases separated the two germline ends. The length of the CDR3 is 15 residues. Germline CDR1 reads MGHRA; CDR2 reads YSYEKL. DNA of the CDR3: TGCGCCAGCAGCCAAGACAGGGGTGGAGGTAGAGGCTACACCTTC. This codes for CASSQDRGGGRGYTF.

This clone has more than one count but fewer than ten. The gene calls are TRBV7-9 and TRBJ2-7; 7 positions agree with TRBD1. Germline CDR1 SEHNR, CDR2 FQNEAQ (reference sequence). The length of the CDR3 is 12 residues. The V segment lost 5 bases and the J segment 3 bases; nucleotides outside the gene matches: 1. For the CDR3, the DNA is TGTGCCAGCAGCGGGGACAGCTACGAGCAGTACTTC. It encodes CASSGDSYEQYF.

The rearrangement links TRBV9 to TRBJ2-7; 7 nucleotides align to TRBD1. Losses at the gene ends were 3 bases for V and 4 bases for J; bases not matched to a gene: 10. The CDR3 covers 15 residues. Looked up from germline, CDR1 is SGDLS and CDR2 is YYNGEE. The CDR3 protein is CASSETGVQGYEQYF. The CDR3 nucleotides read TGTGCCAGCAGCGAAACAGGGGTCCAGGGGTACGAGCAGTACTTC.

In this sample, this clone turned up a few times. Other DNA sequences in the sample encode the same CDR3. The chain couples TRBV27 to TRBJ2-5, with TRBD2 identical over 8 bases. Germline V CDR1 and CDR2: MNHEY, SMNVEV (reference sequence). The CDR3 length is 14 residues. V was pared by 8 bases and J by 5 bases, with 10 bases of the junction left unmatched. This CDR3 is CASSPRGGPETQYF. In DNA, the CDR3 is TGTGCCAGCTCCCCCCGGGGGGGGCCCGAGACCCAGTACTTC.

V and J are TRBV28 and TRBJ1-3; D is unclear. Germline lookup yields CDR1 MDHEN and CDR2 SYDVKM. The CDR3 totals 16 residues. V was cut by 11 bases and J by 0 bases, with 20 bases left in between. CDR3 loop: CASRVASHFSGNTIYF. DNA of the CDR3: TGTGCCTCCCGGGTGGCTTCTCACTTCTCTGGAAACACCATATATTTT.

The chain links TRBV27 to TRBJ1-5; a possible D gene is TRBD1 (6 bases). The V gene lost 6 bases and the J gene lost 0 bases, with 12 bases spanning the gap. The CDR3 runs 15 residues. CDR1 MNHEY and CDR2 SMNVEV come from the germline V gene (reference sequence). CDR3 region: CASRLTGISNQPQHF. The CDR3 nucleotides are TGTGCCAGCAGACTGACAGGAATTAGCAATCAGCCCCAGCATTTT.

This clone was observed a few times. V gene TRBV30 combines with J gene TRBJ2-7, with 8 nucleotides matching TRBD2. CDR1 is GTSNPN, CDR2 SVGIG, per germline (reference sequence). This CDR3 is built from 12 residues. V was clipped by 3 bases and J by 13 bases; unmatched bases: 11. CDR3 sequence reads: CAWRGIAGYRYF. The CDR3 DNA follows: TGTGCCTGGAGGGGGATAGCGGGATATAGATACTTC.

The chain links TRBV18 to TRBJ1-1; TRBD1 matches 10 bases. V gave up 1 base and J gave up 0 bases; unmatched junction bases: 8. Germline CDR1 reads KGHSH; CDR2 reads LQKENI. This CDR3 comprises 18 residues. The CDR3 sequence: CASSPRGQGLTMNTEAFF. CDR3 bases: TGTGCCAGCTCACCACGGGGACAGGGGCTGACCATGAACACTGAAGCTTTCTTT.

This chain connects TRBV27 to TRBJ1-6; D possibly corresponds to TRBD1 (5 bases). The V end was cut by 5 bases, the J end by 4 bases, with 15 bases between. This CDR3 has 16 residues. Germline loops: CDR1 MNHEY, CDR2 SMNVEV (reference sequence). CDR3 residues: CASSGQTATYNSPLHF. The CDR3 bases are TGTGCCAGCAGTGGGCAGACAGCTACTTATAATTCACCCCTCCACTTT.

The V and J genes are TRBV4-3 and TRBJ2-3; 8 bases are shared with TRBD2. Trimming removed 0 bases from V and 0 bases from J; junction bases left unmatched: 14. Germline CDR1 and CDR2: LGHNA and YSLEER. This CDR3 has 20 amino acids. The CDR3 loop reads CASSQDQSLGGRSSTDTQYF. The CDR3 nucleotides are TGCGCCAGCAGCCAAGATCAGTCTCTAGGCGGGAGGTCTAGCACAGATACGCAGTATTTT.

In DNA form, the CDR3 reads TGTGCCAGTAGTCTGAGACTAGCGGGGACCCTCGAGTATTTT. Amino acids: CASSLRLAGTLEYF. This chain joins TRBV19 and TRBJ2-3; 11 nucleotides line up with TRBD2. The CDR3 has 14 amino acids. J was trimmed by 13 bases and V by 5 bases; bases with no gene match: 11. Germline lookup yields CDR1 LNHDA and CDR2 SQIVND (reference sequence).

The chain combines TRBV28 with TRBJ1-2; 9 bases align to TRBD1. V lost 5 bases, J lost 6 bases, and 7 bases stayed unmatched. Germline CDR1 is MDHEN and CDR2 is SYDVKM. The CDR3 has 14 amino acids. The CDR3 DNA is TGTGCCAGCAGTGGAGGGACAGGGAAAAATGGCTACACCTTC. It is translated as CASSGGTGKNGYTF.

This clone has only a few counts. The rearrangement uses TRBV7-3 and TRBJ2-2, with 11 nucleotides matching TRBD1. The CDR3 is made up of 15 amino acids. Germline CDR1 SGHTA, CDR2 FQGTGA. The V segment lost 4 bases and the J segment 4 bases; nucleotides outside the gene matches: 2. CDR3 loop: CASSSGTGGTGELFF. The CDR3 DNA follows: TGTGCCAGCAGCTCCGGGACAGGGGGCACCGGGGAGCTGTTTTTT.

The V and J genes are TRBV15 and TRBJ2-7; 14 positions agree with TRBD2. The CDR3 totals 16 residues. The V gene end was trimmed by 1 base and the J gene end by 6 bases; junction bases not matched to a gene: 5. Looked up from germline, CDR1 is LNHNV and CDR2 is YYDKDF (reference sequence). DNA for the CDR3: TGTGCCACCAGCAGAGCCGGGACTAGCGGGAGCGTCGAGCAGTACTTC. Protein product: CATSRAGTSGSVEQYF.

This chain links TRBV19 with TRBJ2-2; the match to TRBD2 covers 8 bases. CDR3 length equals 16 residues. From germline, CDR1 is LNHDA and CDR2 SQIVND (reference sequence). Germline trimming cut 6 bases from V and 2 bases from J; bases unmatched to any gene: 8. The CDR3 nucleotides are TGTGCCAGTAGCAACTCCGGGACTAGAAACACCGGGGAGCTGTTTTTT. Translated: CASSNSGTRNTGELFF. Drawing the rest from reference TRBV19 and TRBJ2-2, the complete variable domain is DGGITQSPKYLFRKEGQNVTLSCEQNLNHDAMYWYRQDPGQGLRLIYYSQIVNDFQKGDIAEGYSVSREKKESFPLTVTSAQKNPTAFYLCASSNSGTRNTGELFFGEGSRLTVL.

The J gene is TRBJ2-7, the V gene TRBV30; TRBD1 matches at 9 bases. The CDR3 spans 16 residues. V lost 5 bases and J lost 0; bases outside the gene matches: 11. Germline V gene data show CDR1 as GTSNPN and CDR2 as SVGIG (reference sequence). The CDR3: CAWRARPGQGSYEQYF. Written as DNA, the CDR3 is TGTGCCTGGCGTGCGCGACCGGGACAGGGCTCCTACGAGCAGTACTTC.

This chain links TRBV5-6 with TRBJ2-7; D is possibly TRBD1 (6 bases). CDR1 SGHDT and CDR2 YYEEEE come from the germline V gene. V lost 10 bases to trimming and J lost 3 bases, with 17 bases between them. The CDR3 sequence is 13 residues long. CDR3 sequence reads: CASSRGTGYEQYF. The DNA of the CDR3 is TGTGCCTCAAGCAGGGGAACCGGCTACGAGCAGTACTTC.

V gene TRBV6-5 combines with J gene TRBJ1-3, with 8 bases matching TRBD1. CDR3 length: 15 amino acids. Germline V lookup: CDR1 MNHEY, CDR2 SVGAGI. After removal of 2 bases from V and 4 bases from J, the junction contained 4 bases not matched to a gene. DNA of the CDR3: TGTGCCAGCAGTTACCGCAGGGGGCCAGGAAACACCATATATTTT. It yields the protein CASSYRRGPGNTIYF.

The rearrangement joins TRBV18 to TRBJ1-1; the D gene is possibly TRBD1 (6 bases). Germline CDR1 is KGHSH and CDR2 is LQKENI. V was trimmed by 2 bases and J by 5 bases, leaving 18 bases between them. This CDR3 comprises 16 residues. This chain's CDR3 is CASSPSGSQGKTEAFF. CDR3 in DNA: TGTGCCAGCTCACCAAGTGGATCTCAGGGGAAGACTGAAGCTTTCTTT. Looking up the rest from reference TRBV18 and TRBJ1-1 gives the full variable domain: NAGVMQNPRHLVRRRGQEARLRCSPMKGHSHVYWYRQLPEEGLKFMVYLQKENIIDESGMPKERFSAEFPKEGPSILRIQQVVRGDSAAYFCASSPSGSQGKTEAFFGQGTRLTVV.

The gene calls are TRBV27 and TRBJ1-1, with 12 bases aligning to TRBD1. V shed 2 bases, J shed 7 bases, and the junction held 8 bases outside the gene matches. The CDR3 sequence is 16 residues long. Germline CDR1 and CDR2: MNHEY and SMNVEV (reference sequence). The CDR3 nucleotides are TGTGCCAGCAGTTTAGCCGGGACAGGGGGCGGGGGTGAAGCTTTCTTT. It is translated as CASSLAGTGGGGEAFF.

The chain has TRBV19 and TRBJ1-5; D uncertain. CDR1 and CDR2 (germline): LNHDA, SQIVND (reference sequence). V lost 3 bases and J lost 2, with 11 bases in between. The CDR3 has 15 residues. The CDR3 loop reads CASSMATQGNQPQHF. The CDR3 nucleotides are TGTGCCAGTAGTATGGCAACTCAGGGCAATCAGCCCCAGCATTTT.

The chain couples TRBV1 to TRBJ2-1; the table assigns TRBD2, which was not confirmed against the DNA. TRBV1 is tagged as a pseudogene. The CDR3 is made up of 13 amino acids. CDR3 in amino acids: CTTSEGLTDEQFF. The CDR3 nucleotides read TGCACCACCTCCGAGGGACTTACGGATGAGCAGTTCTTC.

The gene calls are TRBV27 and TRBJ2-1; TRBD2 is a possible D gene (6 bases). CDR3 length: 16 amino acids. CDR1 is MNHEY, CDR2 SMNVEV, per germline (reference sequence). Trimming took off 5 bases at V and 4 bases at J, with 18 bases between the two ends. The CDR3 DNA reads TGTGCCAGCAGTCACGCGGTCGGGAGAATATACAATGAGCAGTTCTTC. This sequence encodes CASSHAVGRIYNEQFF.